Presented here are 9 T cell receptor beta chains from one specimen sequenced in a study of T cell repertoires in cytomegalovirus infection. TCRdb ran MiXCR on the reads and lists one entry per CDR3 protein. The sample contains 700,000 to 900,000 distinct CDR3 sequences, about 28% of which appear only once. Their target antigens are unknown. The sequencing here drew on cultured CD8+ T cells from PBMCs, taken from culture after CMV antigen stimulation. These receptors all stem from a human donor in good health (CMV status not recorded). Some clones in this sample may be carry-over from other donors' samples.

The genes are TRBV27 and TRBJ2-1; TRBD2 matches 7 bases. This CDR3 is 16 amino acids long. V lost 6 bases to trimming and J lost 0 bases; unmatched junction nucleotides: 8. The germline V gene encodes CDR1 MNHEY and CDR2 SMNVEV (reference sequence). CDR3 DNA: TGTGCCAGCAGCCTTTGGGCTAGCGGCTCCTACAATGAGCAGTTCTTC. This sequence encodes CASSLWASGSYNEQFF.

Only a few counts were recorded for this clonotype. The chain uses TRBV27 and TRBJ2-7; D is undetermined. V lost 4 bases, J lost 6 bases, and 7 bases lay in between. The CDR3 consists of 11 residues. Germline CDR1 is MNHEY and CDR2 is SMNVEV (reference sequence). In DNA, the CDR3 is TGTGCCAGCAGTTCCCTCGGCGAGCAGTACTTC. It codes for CASSSLGEQYF.

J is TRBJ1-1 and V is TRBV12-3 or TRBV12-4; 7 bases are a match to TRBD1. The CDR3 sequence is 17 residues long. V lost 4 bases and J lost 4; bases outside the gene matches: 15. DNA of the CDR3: TGTGCCAGCAGTTCTACAGGGGAATTAGGGCCAAGCACTGAAGCTTTCTTT. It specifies CASSSTGELGPSTEAFF.

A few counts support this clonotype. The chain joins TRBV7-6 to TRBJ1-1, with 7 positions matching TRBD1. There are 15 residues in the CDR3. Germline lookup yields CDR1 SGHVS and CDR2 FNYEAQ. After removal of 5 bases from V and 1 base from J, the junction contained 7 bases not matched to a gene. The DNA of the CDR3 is TGTGCCAGCAGCACTCCCAGGGGGACGAACACTGAAGCTTTCTTT. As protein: CASSTPRGTNTEAFF. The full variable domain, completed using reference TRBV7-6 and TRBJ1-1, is GAGVSQSPRYKVTKRGQDVALRCDPISGHVSLYWYRQALGQGPEFLTYFNYEAQQDKSGLPNDRFSAERPEGSISTLTIQRTEQRDSAMYRCASSTPRGTNTEAFFGQGTRLTVV.

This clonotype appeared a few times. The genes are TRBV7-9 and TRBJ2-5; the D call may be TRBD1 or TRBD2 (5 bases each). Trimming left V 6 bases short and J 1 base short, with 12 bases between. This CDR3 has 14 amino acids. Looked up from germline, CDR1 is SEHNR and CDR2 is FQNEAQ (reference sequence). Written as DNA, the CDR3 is TGTGCCAGCAGACCCTCGGGACCCCAAGAGACCCAGTACTTC. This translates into CASRPSGPQETQYF.

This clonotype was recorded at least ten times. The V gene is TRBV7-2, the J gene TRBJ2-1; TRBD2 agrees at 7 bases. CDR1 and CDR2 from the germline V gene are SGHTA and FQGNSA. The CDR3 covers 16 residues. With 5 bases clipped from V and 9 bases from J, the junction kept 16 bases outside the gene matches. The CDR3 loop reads CASSTGEGYQPSEQFF. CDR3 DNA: TGTGCCAGCAGCACGGGGGAGGGTTACCAGCCCTCTGAGCAGTTCTTC.

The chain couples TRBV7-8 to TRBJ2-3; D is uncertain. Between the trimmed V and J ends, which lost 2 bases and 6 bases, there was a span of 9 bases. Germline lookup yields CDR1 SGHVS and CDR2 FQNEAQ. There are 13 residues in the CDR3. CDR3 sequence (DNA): TGTGCCAGCAGCTTACACCCTTCGGATACGCAGTATTTT. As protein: CASSLHPSDTQYF.

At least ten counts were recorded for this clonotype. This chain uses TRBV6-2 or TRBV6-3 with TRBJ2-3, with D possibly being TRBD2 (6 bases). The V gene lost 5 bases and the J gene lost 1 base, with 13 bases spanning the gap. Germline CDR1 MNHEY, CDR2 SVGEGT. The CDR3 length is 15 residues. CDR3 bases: TGTGCCAGCAGTCGACTAGTCTTGGGCACAGATACGCAGTATTTT. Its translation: CASSRLVLGTDTQYF.

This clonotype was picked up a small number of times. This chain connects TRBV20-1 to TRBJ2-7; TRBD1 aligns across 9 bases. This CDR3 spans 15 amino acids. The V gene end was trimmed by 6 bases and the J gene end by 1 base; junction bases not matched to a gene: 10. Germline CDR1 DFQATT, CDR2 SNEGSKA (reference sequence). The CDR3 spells CSAVNRGLESYEQYF. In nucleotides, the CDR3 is TGCAGTGCCGTAAACAGGGGGCTTGAGTCCTACGAGCAGTACTTC.